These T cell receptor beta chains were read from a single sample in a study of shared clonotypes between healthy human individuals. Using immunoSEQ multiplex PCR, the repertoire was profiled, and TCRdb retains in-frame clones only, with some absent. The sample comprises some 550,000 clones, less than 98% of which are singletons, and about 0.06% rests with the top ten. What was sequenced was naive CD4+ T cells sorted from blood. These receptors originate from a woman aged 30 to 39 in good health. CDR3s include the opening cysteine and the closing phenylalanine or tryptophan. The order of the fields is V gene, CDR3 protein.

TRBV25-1 CASSERTGPVEGYTF
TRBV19 CASSPRQARQETQYF
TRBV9 CASSEGAGGTTDTQYF
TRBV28 CASSLSQGNQPQHF
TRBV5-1 CASSTGTSPLHF
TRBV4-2 CASSQHPGDSSTDTQYF
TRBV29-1 CSAVEDVTIYF
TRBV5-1 CASSLGALRGYEQYF
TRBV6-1 CASVLGGSEETQYF
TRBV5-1 CASSLGIGRGEKLFF
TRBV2 CASSELGNTDTQYF
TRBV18 CASSPGGGRNTEAFF
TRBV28 CASSVIAGSSYNEQFF
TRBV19 CASSIRAGVYDEQFF
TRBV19 CASSIGRLYGYTF
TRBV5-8 CASSGEGQGVAYEQYF
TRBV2 CASSARGQGMSYEQYF
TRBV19 CASSFARQAYEQYF
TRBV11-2 CASSLVPGGIFSPLHF
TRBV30 CAWSRDRSYEQYF
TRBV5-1 CASSLAPGGQADTQYF
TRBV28 CASSYPRAGGNQPQHF
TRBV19 CASSIRLAETYEQYF
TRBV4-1 CASSQAQSYGYTF
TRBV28 CASSLPTGGGYTF
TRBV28 CATILYNEQFF
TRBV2 CASSAELDKNIQYF
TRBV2 CASSVGQASYGYTF
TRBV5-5 CASRLTGTYEQYF
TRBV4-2 CASSQDEADSGNTIYF
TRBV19 CASSIALGGAGYYEQYF
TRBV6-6 CASSKMTGPTNEKLFF
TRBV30 CALPGQGPLEQYF
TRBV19 CASQGDGQPQHF
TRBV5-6 CASRWGLAGDNEQFF